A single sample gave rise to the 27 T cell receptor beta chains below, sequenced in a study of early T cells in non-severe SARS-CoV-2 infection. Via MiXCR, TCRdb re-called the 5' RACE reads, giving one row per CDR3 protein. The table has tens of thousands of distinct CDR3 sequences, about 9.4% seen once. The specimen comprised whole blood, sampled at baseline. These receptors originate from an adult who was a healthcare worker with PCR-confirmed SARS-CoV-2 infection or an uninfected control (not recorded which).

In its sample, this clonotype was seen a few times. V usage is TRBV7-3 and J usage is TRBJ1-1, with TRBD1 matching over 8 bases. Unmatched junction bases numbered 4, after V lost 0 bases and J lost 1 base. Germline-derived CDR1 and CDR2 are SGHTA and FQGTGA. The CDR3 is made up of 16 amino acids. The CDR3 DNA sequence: TGTGCCAGCAGCTTAACCCCCGGACAGGGGAACACTGAAGCTTTCTTT. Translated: CASSLTPGQGNTEAFF.

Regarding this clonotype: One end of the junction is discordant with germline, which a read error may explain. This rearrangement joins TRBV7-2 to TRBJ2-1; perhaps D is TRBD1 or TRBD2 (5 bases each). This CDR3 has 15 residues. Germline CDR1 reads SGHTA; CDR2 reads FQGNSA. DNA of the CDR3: TGTGCCAGCAGTAACCGGGACCCCTCCTACAATGAGCAATTCTTC. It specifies CASSNRDPSYNEQFF.

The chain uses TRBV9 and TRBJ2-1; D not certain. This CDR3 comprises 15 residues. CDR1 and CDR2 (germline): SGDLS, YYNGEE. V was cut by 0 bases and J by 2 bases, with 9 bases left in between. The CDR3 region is CASSVGVGTYNEQFF. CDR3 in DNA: TGTGCCAGCAGCGTAGGCGTGGGTACCTACAATGAGCAGTTCTTC.

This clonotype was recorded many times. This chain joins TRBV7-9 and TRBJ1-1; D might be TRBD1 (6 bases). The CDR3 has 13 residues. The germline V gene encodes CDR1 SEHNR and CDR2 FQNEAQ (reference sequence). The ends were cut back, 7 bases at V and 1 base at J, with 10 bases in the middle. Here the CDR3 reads CASTLDRNTEAFF. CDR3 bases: TGTGCCAGCACCCTGGACAGGAACACTGAAGCTTTCTTT.

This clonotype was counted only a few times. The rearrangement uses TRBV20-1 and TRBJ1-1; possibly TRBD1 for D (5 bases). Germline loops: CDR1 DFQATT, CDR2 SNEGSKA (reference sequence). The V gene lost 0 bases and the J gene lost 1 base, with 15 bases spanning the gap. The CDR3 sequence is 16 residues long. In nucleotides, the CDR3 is TGCAGTGCTAGAGATGATCCGGGGCCGACGAACACTGAAGCTTTCTTT. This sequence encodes CSARDDPGPTNTEAFF.

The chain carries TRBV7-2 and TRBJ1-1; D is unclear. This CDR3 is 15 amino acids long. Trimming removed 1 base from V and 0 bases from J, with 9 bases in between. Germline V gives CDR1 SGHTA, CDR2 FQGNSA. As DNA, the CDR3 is TGTGCCAGCAGCTTAGTAAGTCAGTTGAACACTGAAGCTTTCTTT. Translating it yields CASSLVSQLNTEAFF.

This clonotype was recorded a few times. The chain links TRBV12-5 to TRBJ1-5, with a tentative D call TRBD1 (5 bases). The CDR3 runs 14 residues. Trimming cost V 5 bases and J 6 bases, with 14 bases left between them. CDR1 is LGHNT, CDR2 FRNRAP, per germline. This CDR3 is CASGPLDSGQPQHF. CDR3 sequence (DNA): TGTGCTAGTGGTCCCCTCGACAGCGGTCAGCCCCAGCATTTT.

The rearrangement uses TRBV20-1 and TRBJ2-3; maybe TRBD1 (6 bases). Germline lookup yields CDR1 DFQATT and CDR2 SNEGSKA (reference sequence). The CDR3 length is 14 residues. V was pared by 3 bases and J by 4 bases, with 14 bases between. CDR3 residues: CSARSTGWADTQYF. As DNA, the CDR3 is TGCAGTGCTAGGTCGACAGGATGGGCAGATACGCAGTATTTT.

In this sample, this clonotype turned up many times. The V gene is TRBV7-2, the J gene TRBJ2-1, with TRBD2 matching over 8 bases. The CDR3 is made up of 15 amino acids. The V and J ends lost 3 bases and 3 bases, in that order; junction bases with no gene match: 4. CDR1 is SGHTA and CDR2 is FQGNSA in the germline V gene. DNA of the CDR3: TGTGCCAGCAGCTTGGGACTAGTGATCTACAATGAGCAGTTCTTC. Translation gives CASSLGLVIYNEQFF.

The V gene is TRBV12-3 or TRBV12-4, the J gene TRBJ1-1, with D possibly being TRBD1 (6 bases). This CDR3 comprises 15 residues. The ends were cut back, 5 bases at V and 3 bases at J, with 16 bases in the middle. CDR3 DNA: TGTGCCAGCAGTCCTATGGACAGCCCCTACACTGAAGCTTTCTTT. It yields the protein CASSPMDSPYTEAFF.

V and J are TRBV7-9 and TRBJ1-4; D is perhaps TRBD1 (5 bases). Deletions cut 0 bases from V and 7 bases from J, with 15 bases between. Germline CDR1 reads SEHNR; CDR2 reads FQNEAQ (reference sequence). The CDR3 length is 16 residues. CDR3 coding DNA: TGTGCCAGCAGCTTAGCGCGGGCCGACAGCGGTGAAAAACTGTTTTTT. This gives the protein CASSLARADSGEKLFF.

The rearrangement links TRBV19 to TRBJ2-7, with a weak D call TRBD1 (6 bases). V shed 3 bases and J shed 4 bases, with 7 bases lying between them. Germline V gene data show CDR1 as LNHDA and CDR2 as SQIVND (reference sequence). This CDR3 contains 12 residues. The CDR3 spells CASSMTGYEQYF. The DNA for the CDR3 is TGTGCCAGTAGTATGACAGGATACGAGCAGTACTTC.

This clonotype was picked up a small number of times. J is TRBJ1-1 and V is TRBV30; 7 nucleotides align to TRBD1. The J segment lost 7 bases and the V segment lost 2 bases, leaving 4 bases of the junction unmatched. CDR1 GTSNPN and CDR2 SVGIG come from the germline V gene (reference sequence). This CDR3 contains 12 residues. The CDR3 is CAWSWGQIEAFF. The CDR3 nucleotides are TGTGCCTGGAGTTGGGGACAGATTGAAGCTTTCTTT.

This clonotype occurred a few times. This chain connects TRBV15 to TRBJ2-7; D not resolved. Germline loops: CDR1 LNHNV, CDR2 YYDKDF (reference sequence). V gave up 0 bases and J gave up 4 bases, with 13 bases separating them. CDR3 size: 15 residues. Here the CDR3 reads CATSRDPTPAYEQYF. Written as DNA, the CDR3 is TGTGCCACCAGCAGAGATCCCACCCCAGCGTACGAGCAGTACTTC. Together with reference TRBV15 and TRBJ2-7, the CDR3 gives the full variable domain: DAMVIQNPRYQVTQFGKPVTLSCSQTLNHNVMYWYQQKSSQAPKLLFHYYDKDFNNEADTPDNFQSRRPNTSFCFLDIRSPGLGDTAMYLCATSRDPTPAYEQYFGPGTRLTVT.

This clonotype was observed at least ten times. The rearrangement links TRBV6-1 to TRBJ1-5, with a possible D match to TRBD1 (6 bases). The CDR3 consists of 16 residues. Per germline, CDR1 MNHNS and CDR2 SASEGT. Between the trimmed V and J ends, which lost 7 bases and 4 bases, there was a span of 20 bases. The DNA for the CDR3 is TGTGCCAGCACCCCTTTCGGGGACACGAGGAATCAGCCCCAGCATTTT. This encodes CASTPFGDTRNQPQHF.

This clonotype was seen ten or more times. The CDR3 sequence is CASSQEGGNTDTQYF. DNA of the CDR3: TGTGCCAGCAGCCAAGAAGGGGGGAACACAGATACGCAGTATTTT. The chain couples TRBV6-4 to TRBJ2-3; D is tentatively TRBD1 or TRBD2 (6 bases each). CDR3 length equals 15 residues. Germline CDR1 MRHNA, CDR2 SNTAGT. V lost 6 bases, J lost 2 bases, and 15 bases lay in between.

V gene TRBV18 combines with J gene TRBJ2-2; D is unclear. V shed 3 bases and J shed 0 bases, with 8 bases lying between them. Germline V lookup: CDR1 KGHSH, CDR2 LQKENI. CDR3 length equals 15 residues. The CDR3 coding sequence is TGTGCCAGCTCACCCGGACGCACGAACACCGGGGAGCTGTTTTTT. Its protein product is CASSPGRTNTGELFF.

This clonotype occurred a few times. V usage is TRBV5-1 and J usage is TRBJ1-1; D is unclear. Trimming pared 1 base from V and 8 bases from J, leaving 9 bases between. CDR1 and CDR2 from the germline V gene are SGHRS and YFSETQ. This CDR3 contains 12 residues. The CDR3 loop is CASSLFGAEAFF. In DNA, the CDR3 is TGCGCCAGCAGCTTGTTCGGCGCCGAAGCTTTCTTT.

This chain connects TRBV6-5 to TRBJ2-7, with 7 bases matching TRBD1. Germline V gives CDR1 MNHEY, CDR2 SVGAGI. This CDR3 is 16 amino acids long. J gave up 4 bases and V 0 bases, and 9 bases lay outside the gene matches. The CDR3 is CASSYSMGQSVYEQYF. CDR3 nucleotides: TGTGCCAGCAGTTACTCGATGGGACAGTCCGTATACGAGCAGTACTTC.

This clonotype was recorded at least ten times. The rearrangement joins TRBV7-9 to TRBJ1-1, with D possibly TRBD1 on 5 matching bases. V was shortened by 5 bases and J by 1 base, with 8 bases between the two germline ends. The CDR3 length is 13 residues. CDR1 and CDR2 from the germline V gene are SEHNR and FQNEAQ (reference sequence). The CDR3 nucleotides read TGTGCCAGCAGCCCACAGGCGAACACTGAAGCTTTCTTT. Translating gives CASSPQANTEAFF.

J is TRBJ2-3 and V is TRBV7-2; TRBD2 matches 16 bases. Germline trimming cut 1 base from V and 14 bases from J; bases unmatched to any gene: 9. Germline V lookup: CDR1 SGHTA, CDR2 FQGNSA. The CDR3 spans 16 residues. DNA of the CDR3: TGTGCCAGCAGCTTAGAGGGACTAGCGGGGGGGCGGAGTTCGTATTTT. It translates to CASSLEGLAGGRSSYF.

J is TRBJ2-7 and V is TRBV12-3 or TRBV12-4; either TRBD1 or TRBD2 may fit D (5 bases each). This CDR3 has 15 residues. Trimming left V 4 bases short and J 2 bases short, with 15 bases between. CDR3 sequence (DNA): TGTGCCAGCAGTTCCCTGCAGGGACGTACCTACGAGCAGTACTTC. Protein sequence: CASSSLQGRTYEQYF.

The CDR3 region has the DNA TGTGCCAGCAGTGGACAGGGGATGAACACCGGGGAGCTGTTTTTT. This translates into CASSGQGMNTGELFF. J is TRBJ2-2 and V is TRBV27; the match to TRBD1 covers 9 bases. This CDR3 comprises 15 residues. From germline, CDR1 is MNHEY and CDR2 SMNVEV (reference sequence). The trim removed 5 bases at V and 1 base at J, leaving 2 bases unmatched.

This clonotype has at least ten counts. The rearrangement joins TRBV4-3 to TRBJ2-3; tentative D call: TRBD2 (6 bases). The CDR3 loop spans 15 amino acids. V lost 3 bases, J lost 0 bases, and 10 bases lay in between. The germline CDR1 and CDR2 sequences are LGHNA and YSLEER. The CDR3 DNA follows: TGCGCCAGCAGCCAGGGACTGATGAGCACAGATACGCAGTATTTT. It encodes CASSQGLMSTDTQYF.

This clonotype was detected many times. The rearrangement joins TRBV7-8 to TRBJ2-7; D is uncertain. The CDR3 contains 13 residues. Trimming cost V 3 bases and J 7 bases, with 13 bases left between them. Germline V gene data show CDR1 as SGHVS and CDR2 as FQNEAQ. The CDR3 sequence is CASSFSMGGEQYF. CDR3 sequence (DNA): TGTGCCAGCAGCTTTAGTATGGGTGGAGAGCAGTACTTC.

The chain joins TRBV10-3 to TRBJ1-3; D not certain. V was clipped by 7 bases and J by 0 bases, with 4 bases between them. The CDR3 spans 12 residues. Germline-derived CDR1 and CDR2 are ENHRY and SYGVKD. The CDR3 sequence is CAITSSGNTIYF. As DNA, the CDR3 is TGTGCCATCACGAGCTCTGGAAACACCATATATTTT.

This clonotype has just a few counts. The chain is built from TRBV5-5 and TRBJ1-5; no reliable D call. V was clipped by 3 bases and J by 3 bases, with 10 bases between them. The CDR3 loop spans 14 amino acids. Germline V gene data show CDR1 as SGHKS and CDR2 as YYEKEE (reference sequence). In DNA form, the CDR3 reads TGTGCCAGCAGCTCCGGATGGGTCAATCAGCCCCAGCATTTT. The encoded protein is CASSSGWVNQPQHF.